These T cell receptor beta chains were read from a single sample in a study of blood T cell repertoires in COVID-19. TCRdb's copy holds only in-frame clones and misses some; the assay was immunoSEQ multiplex PCR. The sample lists about 330,000 clones, around 87% occurring once. The sequenced sample was PBMCs or T cells enriched from blood (not recorded which). The receptors were gathered from a woman aged 30 to 39 who had recovered from COVID-19. Each CDR3 is given with its conserved first and last residue. The D gene is left open where the match is weak. Clone size is shown for a subset of rows, as once, few, many or a class of expanded clone.

J | V | size | D | DNA | CDR3
TRBJ1-3 | TRBV29-1 | once | . | TGCAGCGTCCGAGCCCACTCTGGAAACACCATATATTTT | CSVRAHSGNTIYF
TRBJ1-1 | TRBV18 | . | . | TGTGCCAGCTCACTAGAGGGGAACACTGAAGCTTTCTTT | CASSLEGNTEAFF
TRBJ2-7 | TRBV5-3 | . | . | TGTGCCAGAAGCTCCCTCGACAGTTCCTCCTACGAGCAGTACTTC | CARSSLDSSSYEQYF
TRBJ1-2 | TRBV28 | once | . | TGTGCCAGCAGTTTACGAGGGTCCTACACCTTC | CASSLRGSYTF
TRBJ1-3 | TRBV27 | . | . | TGTGCCAGCAGTTTAAAGGGCCCCGTCGGACTCACCTTCAGGGGAAACACCATATATTTT | CASSLKGPVGLTFRGNTIYF
TRBJ2-7 | TRBV5-1 | . | . | TGCGCCAGCAGCTTGGGGTTATTTAGCGGCGACGAGCAGTACTTC | CASSLGLFSGDEQYF
TRBJ1-2 | TRBV11-1 | . | . | TGTGCCAGCAGCTTAGATCCTCGGGATGGTGCGGCGGGCTACACCTTC | CASSLDPRDGAAGYTF
TRBJ1-2 | TRBV3-1/TRBV3-2 | few | . | TGTGCCAGCAGCCAGGGGACTGGCGGCTACACCTTC | CASSQGTGGYTF
TRBJ2-6 | TRBV7-8 | once | TRBD1 | TGTGCCAGCAGCCACAGACGAGACAGGGTCGGGTCCTCTGGGGCCAACGTCCTGACTTTC | CASSHRRDRVGSSGANVLTF
TRBJ2-5 | TRBV21-1 | . | . | TGTGCCAGCAGCAAAGACGGGGGGCAGAACCGAGTCGCACAAGAGACCCAGTACTTC | CASSKDGGQNRVAQETQYF
TRBJ1-2 | TRBV7-2 | . | TRBD1 | TGTGCCAGCAGCCCCCAAGTAGACAGGGCCTATGGCTACACCTTC | CASSPQVDRAYGYTF
TRBJ2-2 | TRBV4-1 | . | TRBD2 | TGCGCCAGCAGCCAAGATTCTAGCGGGGGCCTAAGGGGCGGGGAGCTGTTTTTT | CASSQDSSGGLRGGELFF
TRBJ2-7 | TRBV4-3 | . | TRBD2 | TGCGCCAGCAGCCAGCGACTAGCGGGGGGCTCGGAGGAGCAGTACTTC | CASSQRLAGGSEEQYF
TRBJ2-3 | TRBV18 | . | . | TGTGCCAGCTCACCACCCGGGATAACCACAGATACGCAGTATTTT | CASSPPGITTDTQYF
TRBJ2-4 | TRBV24-1 | once | TRBD2 | TGTGCCACCAGTGATCCCGGGGGGGCCGGTAACATTCAGTACTTC | CATSDPGGAGNIQYF
TRBJ1-6 | TRBV6-6 | . | . | TGTGCCAGCAGTTACTCACGGCAGGGGATGAATTCACCCCTCCACTTT | CASSYSRQGMNSPLHF
TRBJ1-1 | TRBV7-9 | . | . | TGTGCCAGCAGCCCGACAGGACCTGAAGCTTTCTTT | CASSPTGPEAFF
TRBJ1-2 | TRBV4-2 | . | TRBD1 | TGTGCCAGCAGCCAAGACCCGACAGGGTTTGGCTACACCTTC | CASSQDPTGFGYTF
TRBJ2-3 | TRBV24-1 | once | . | TGTGCCAGAATTGTCGGTTGCACAGATACGCAGTATTTT | CARIVGCTDTQYF
TRBJ2-1 | TRBV5-1 | few | TRBD2 | TGCGCCAGCAGCTTGGTAAGCGGGGGAACCAATGAGCAGTTCTTC | CASSLVSGGTNEQFF
TRBJ2-2 | TRBV30 | . | . | TGTGCCTGGAGGACAGGTTCCGGGGAGCTGTTTTTT | CAWRTGSGELFF
TRBJ2-5 | TRBV5-1 | . | TRBD2 | TGCGCCAGCAGCCTGCCTAGCGGGGGGTACCAAGAGACCCAGTACTTC | CASSLPSGGYQETQYF
TRBJ1-1 | TRBV5-1 | . | . | TGCGCCAGCAGCTTTGGGCAGGCGAACACTGAAGCTTTCTTT | CASSFGQANTEAFF